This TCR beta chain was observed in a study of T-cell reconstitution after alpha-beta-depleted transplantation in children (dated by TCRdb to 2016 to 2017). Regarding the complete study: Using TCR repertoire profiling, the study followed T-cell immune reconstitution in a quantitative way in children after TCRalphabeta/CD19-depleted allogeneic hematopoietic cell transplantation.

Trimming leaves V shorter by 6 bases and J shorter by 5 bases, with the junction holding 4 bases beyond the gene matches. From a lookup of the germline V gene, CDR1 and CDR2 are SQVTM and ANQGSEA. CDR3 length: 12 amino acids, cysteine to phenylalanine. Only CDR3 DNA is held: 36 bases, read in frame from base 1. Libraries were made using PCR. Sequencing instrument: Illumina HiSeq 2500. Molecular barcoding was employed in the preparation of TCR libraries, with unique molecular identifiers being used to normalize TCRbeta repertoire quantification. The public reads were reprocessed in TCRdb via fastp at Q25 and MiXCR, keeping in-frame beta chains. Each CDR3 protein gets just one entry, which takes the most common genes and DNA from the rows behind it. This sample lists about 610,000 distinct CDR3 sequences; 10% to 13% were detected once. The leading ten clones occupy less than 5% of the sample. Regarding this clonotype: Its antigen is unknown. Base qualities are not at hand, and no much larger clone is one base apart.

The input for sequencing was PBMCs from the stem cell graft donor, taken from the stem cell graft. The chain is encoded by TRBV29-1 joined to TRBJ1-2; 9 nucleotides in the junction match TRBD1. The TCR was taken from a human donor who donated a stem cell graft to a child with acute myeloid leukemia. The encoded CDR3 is CSVSGQGYGYTF. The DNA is TGCAGCGTGTCCGGACAGGGGTATGGCTACACCTTC.